What follows are 25 T cell receptor beta chains derived from one specimen sequenced in a study of Ad26.COV2.S vaccination and SARS-CoV-2 variants. Stated treatment: around 19 received Ad26.COV2.S at low or high dose, single or two shots; about five received placebo; per-sample allocation not given. The samples date from day 63 after the first vaccine or placebo injection. The protocol was immunoSEQ multiplex PCR, while the TCRdb copy is restricted to in-frame clones and leaves out a portion. The table shows 440,000 or so clones, with 70% to 90% occurring only once. Sequencing was performed on peripheral blood, taken in a trial of Ad26.COV2.S vaccine versus placebo. The origin of the receptors is a person between 18 and 59 years old who received the Ad26.COV2.S COVID-19 vaccine or a placebo.

V and J are TRBV3-1 (or the pseudogene TRBV3-2) and TRBJ1-2, with D unclear. This CDR3 spans 16 amino acids. The V end was cut by 0 bases, the J end by 8 bases, with 19 bases between. The germline V gene has CDR1 LGHDT and CDR2 YNNKEL (reference sequence). Written as DNA, the CDR3 is TGTGCCAGCAGCCAAGATAGTCAGGTAGAATATCTGGGCTACACCTTC. Its translation: CASSQDSQVEYLGYTF.

DNA for the CDR3: TGTGCCAGCTGTAGGAGCTCCTATAATTCACCCCTCCACTTT. It is translated as CASCRSSYNSPLHF. The gene calls are TRBV7-2 and TRBJ1-6; D remains unclear. The CDR3 length is 14 residues. V shed 8 bases and J shed 0 bases, with 8 bases lying between them. The germline gives CDR1 SGHTA, CDR2 FQGNSA.

The CDR3: CASSSDSLNQPQHF. CDR3 sequence (DNA): TGTGCCAGCAGCTCGGACAGTCTCAATCAGCCCCAGCATTTT. The chain recombines TRBV27 with TRBJ1-5; tentative D call: TRBD1 (6 bases). V was trimmed by 6 bases and J by 3 bases, leaving 12 bases between them. CDR3 length: 14 residues. Germline CDR1 MNHEY, CDR2 SMNVEV (reference sequence).

The chain combines TRBV29-1 with TRBJ2-1, with 11 nucleotides matching TRBD1. The CDR3 totals 13 residues. The V segment lost 3 bases and the J segment 10 bases; nucleotides outside the gene matches: 5. The germline gives CDR1 SQVTM, CDR2 ANQGSEA. The CDR3 is CSVDRDRGEEQFF. CDR3 bases: TGCAGCGTTGATAGGGACAGGGGGGAAGAGCAGTTCTTC.

In nucleotides, the CDR3 is TGTGCCAGCAGGGACTACGGCGGAGCCAAAAACATTCAGTACTTC. Its translation: CASRDYGGAKNIQYF. This rearrangement joins TRBV7-2 to TRBJ2-4; tentatively, D is TRBD2 (6 bases). The germline CDR1 and CDR2 sequences are SGHTA and FQGNSA. The V gene lost 6 bases and the J gene lost 0 bases, with 12 bases spanning the gap. This CDR3 has 15 amino acids.

CDR3 amino acids: CASSQDGQGANTEAFF. For the CDR3, the DNA is TGTGCCAGCAGCCAAGATGGCCAGGGGGCGAACACTGAAGCTTTCTTT. This sequence joins TRBV14 and TRBJ1-1; 8 nucleotides align to TRBD1. The CDR3 loop spans 16 amino acids. Germline V gene data show CDR1 as SGHDN and CDR2 as FVKESK. Losses at the gene ends were 0 bases for V and 1 base for J; bases not matched to a gene: 4.

V gene TRBV6-6 combines with J gene TRBJ1-1; D possibly corresponds to TRBD1 (5 bases). The CDR3 has 16 amino acids. CDR1 and CDR2 (germline): MNHNY, SVGAGI (reference sequence). V gave up 5 bases and J gave up 0 bases, with 16 bases separating them. CDR3 nucleotides: TGTGCCAGCAGTCAACGGGGAAGGGGCATGAACACTGAAGCTTTCTTT. Amino acids: CASSQRGRGMNTEAFF.

The chain carries TRBV4-2 and TRBJ2-1; D possibly corresponds to TRBD2 (6 bases). V lost 1 base and J lost 3, with 19 bases in between. Germline lookup yields CDR1 LGHNA and CDR2 YNFKEQ. The CDR3 sequence is 18 residues long. The CDR3 loop is CASSQASSPFGSYNEQFF. Written as DNA, the CDR3 is TGTGCCAGCAGCCAAGCCTCATCTCCGTTCGGGAGCTACAATGAGCAGTTCTTC.

This chain links TRBV5-4 with TRBJ2-2; maybe TRBD1 (7 bases). Per germline, CDR1 SGHNT and CDR2 YYREEE (reference sequence). There are 13 residues in the CDR3. V gave up 4 bases and J gave up 8 bases, with 12 bases separating them. CDR3 region: CASSDREAGELFF. The DNA for the CDR3 is TGTGCCAGCAGCGACAGGGAGGCGGGGGAGCTGTTTTTT.

The chain recombines TRBV6-2 or TRBV6-3 with TRBJ2-1; D is perhaps TRBD2 (6 bases). Germline V CDR1 and CDR2: MNHEY, SVGEGT. Between the trimmed V and J ends, which lost 3 bases and 6 bases, there was a span of 9 bases. There are 13 residues in the CDR3. The DNA for the CDR3 is TGTGCCAGCAGTTATGGAGGGGCCAATGAGCAGTTCTTC. It yields the protein CASSYGGANEQFF.

This chain connects TRBV6-6 to TRBJ2-7; 10 bases line up with TRBD1. The CDR3 extends over 13 amino acids. With V trimmed by 6 bases and J by 4 bases, 3 bases remained unmatched. Germline V CDR1 and CDR2: MNHNY, SVGAGI (reference sequence). CDR3 sequence: CASRRQGAYEQYF. The CDR3 DNA reads as TGTGCCAGCAGACGACAGGGGGCGTACGAGCAGTACTTC.

The chain uses TRBV29-1 and TRBJ2-5; D is possibly TRBD1 (5 bases). Trimming stripped 6 bases from V and 2 bases from J, with 22 bases between. CDR3 length: 16 amino acids. Germline V gene lookup returns CDR1 SQVTM and CDR2 ANQGSEA. CDR3 coding DNA: TGCAGCGTCACCATCTTGGTTATTGACAGTCAAGAGACCCAGTACTTC. Protein product: CSVTILVIDSQETQYF.

This clone was observed a single time. The V call is TRBV6-5, the J call TRBJ2-7; 9 positions agree with TRBD1. Trimming removed 0 bases from V and 7 bases from J; junction bases left unmatched: 10. The CDR3 totals 16 residues. Germline V CDR1 and CDR2: MNHEY, SVGAGI. CDR3 region: CASSYSGGQGPGEQYF. CDR3 DNA sequence: TGTGCCAGCAGTTACTCGGGGGGACAGGGACCAGGGGAGCAGTACTTC.

The chain employs TRBV3-1 (or the pseudogene TRBV3-2) and TRBJ2-7; the match to TRBD2 covers 7 bases. CDR1 is LGHDT and CDR2 is YNNKEL in the germline V gene (reference sequence). After removal of 4 bases from V and 1 base from J, the junction contained 7 bases not matched to a gene. There are 15 residues in the CDR3. The CDR3 is CASSPAGEGSYEQYF. The CDR3 DNA reads as TGTGCCAGCAGCCCCGCGGGAGAAGGGTCCTACGAGCAGTACTTC.

This rearrangement joins TRBV4-3 to TRBJ1-2; D uncertain. V was shortened by 5 bases and J by 8 bases, with 18 bases between the two germline ends. The germline V gene encodes CDR1 LGHNA and CDR2 YSLEER. This CDR3 comprises 14 residues. The CDR3 DNA reads as TGCGCCAGCAGCTCCGCAGGTGACCCCCAGGGCTACACCTTC. As protein: CASSSAGDPQGYTF.

The rearrangement joins TRBV6-5 to TRBJ1-1, with a possible D match to TRBD1 (5 bases). The germline V and J ends were trimmed by 5 bases and 0 bases, with 10 bases remaining between them. Germline V CDR1 and CDR2: MNHEY, SVGAGI. The CDR3 length is 14 residues. The CDR3 region is CASSPSTVNTEAFF. In DNA, the CDR3 is TGTGCCAGCAGTCCATCGACAGTGAACACTGAAGCTTTCTTT.

About this clone itself: The junction departs from the called germline gene at one end, perhaps through a read error. V and J are TRBV7-7 and TRBJ2-2; D is perhaps TRBD1 or TRBD2 (6 bases each). The CDR3 has 15 amino acids. CDR1 SSHAT and CDR2 FNYEAQ come from the germline V gene (reference sequence). The CDR3 here is CASSLGGPNTGELFF. The CDR3 DNA follows: TGTGCTAGCAGCTTGGGGGGCCCGAACACCGGGGAGCTGTTTTTT.

Here the CDR3 reads CASSSFEGFQETQYF. For the CDR3, the DNA is TGCGCCAGCAGCTCATTCGAGGGCTTCCAAGAGACCCAGTACTTC. This chain joins TRBV5-1 and TRBJ2-5; D possibly corresponds to TRBD2 (5 bases). There are 15 residues in the CDR3. V was trimmed by 3 bases and J by 1 base, leaving 13 bases between them. CDR1 is SGHRS, CDR2 YFSETQ, per germline.

The chain recombines TRBV19 with TRBJ2-1; 9 bases are shared with TRBD2. Germline V gene sequence: CDR1 LNHDA, CDR2 SQIVND (reference sequence). CDR3 size: 15 residues. Trimming cost V 8 bases and J 9 bases; bases outside gene matches: 14. In DNA form, the CDR3 reads TGTGCCAGTTCGCTAGGGGGACTAGCTATGTCTGAGCAGTTCTTC. Residues: CASSLGGLAMSEQFF.

This rearrangement joins TRBV7-9 to TRBJ2-1; D may be TRBD1 or TRBD2 (6 bases each). Germline V lookup: CDR1 SEHNR, CDR2 FQNEAQ (reference sequence). Trimming took off 3 bases at V and 5 bases at J, with 11 bases between the two ends. CDR3 size: 14 residues. In DNA, the CDR3 is TGTGCCAGCAGCTTTGGGGGGCGGGACAATGAGCAGTTCTTC. It translates to CASSFGGRDNEQFF.

The chain recombines TRBV14 with TRBJ2-3; D is perhaps TRBD2 (5 bases). V was cut by 3 bases and J by 1 base, with 14 bases left in between. Germline loops: CDR1 SGHDN, CDR2 FVKESK. The CDR3 loop spans 16 amino acids. The CDR3 loop is CASSQGVNIGTDTQYF. In nucleotides, the CDR3 is TGTGCCAGCAGCCAGGGAGTAAATATAGGCACAGATACGCAGTATTTT.

This chain uses TRBV18 with TRBJ2-2, with unresolved D. CDR1 is KGHSH and CDR2 is LQKENI in the germline V gene. Deletions cut 1 base from V and 4 bases from J, with 13 bases between. This CDR3 is built from 16 residues. CDR3 residues: CASSPLQAGPTGELFF. The CDR3 DNA is TGTGCCAGCTCACCACTTCAAGCCGGGCCCACCGGGGAGCTGTTTTTT.

The V call is TRBV24-1, the J call TRBJ2-7, with D possibly TRBD1 on 6 matching bases. Trimming removed 2 bases from V and 9 bases from J, with 19 bases in between. Germline V CDR1 and CDR2: KGHDR, SFDVKD. The CDR3 extends over 15 amino acids. The CDR3 bases are TGTGCCACCAGTGATTCCGGGACATACCTACGAGGGCAGTACTTC. Translated: CATSDSGTYLRGQYF.

The V call is TRBV19, the J call TRBJ2-3, with D perhaps matching TRBD2 (6 bases). The germline V gene encodes CDR1 LNHDA and CDR2 SQIVND (reference sequence). The V gene lost 6 bases and the J gene lost 2 bases, with 15 bases spanning the gap. The CDR3 has 15 amino acids. The CDR3 nucleotides are TGTGCCAGTAGCCCAATCGGGGGAACCACAGATACGCAGTATTTT. It codes for CASSPIGGTTDTQYF.

The rearrangement uses TRBV11-2 and TRBJ1-2; 8 bases match TRBD1. Germline V gene lookup returns CDR1 SGHAT and CDR2 FQNNGV. CDR3 length equals 15 residues. V dropped 5 bases and J dropped 2; count of bases not matched to a gene: 7. CDR3 coding DNA: TGTGCCAGCAGCCCAGACAGGGGAAAAAACTATGGCTACACCTTC. It encodes CASSPDRGKNYGYTF.